This is a list of T cell receptor beta chains from one sample in a study of cytomegalovirus exposure and HLA in healthy donors. Only in-frame clones appear in the TCRdb table, and some are missing; sequencing was by immunoSEQ multiplex PCR. The sample holds around 200,000 clones, around 80% seen once. The sequenced material came from PBMCs. These receptors were taken from a woman aged 30 to 39 in good health and CMV-seropositive. CDR3s include the opening cysteine and the closing phenylalanine or tryptophan. The order of the fields is D gene, J gene, V gene, CDR3 protein. A D gene is named only where the DNA matches it firmly.

d_gene: TRBD2
j_gene: TRBJ2-5
v_gene: TRBV5-4
CDR3aa: CASSPGLAGGIQETQYF

d_gene: .
j_gene: TRBJ1-2
v_gene: TRBV9
CDR3aa: CASSERGTGGLDYGYTF

d_gene: TRBD2
j_gene: TRBJ2-1
v_gene: TRBV6-5
CDR3aa: CASSYSGEGNEQFF

d_gene: TRBD1
j_gene: TRBJ2-3
v_gene: TRBV6-1
CDR3aa: CASRYEGQGSDTQYF

d_gene: .
j_gene: TRBJ1-6
v_gene: TRBV20-1
CDR3aa: CSSNSPLHF

d_gene: TRBD2
j_gene: TRBJ2-1
v_gene: TRBV27
CDR3aa: CASSLYPGTSGSVYNEQFF

d_gene: TRBD1
j_gene: TRBJ2-2
v_gene: TRBV27
CDR3aa: CASSPYRGDTGELFF

d_gene: TRBD1
j_gene: TRBJ2-7
v_gene: TRBV5-4
CDR3aa: CASSITGADEQYF

d_gene: .
j_gene: TRBJ2-4
v_gene: TRBV5-1
CDR3aa: CASSLELNPQNIQYF

d_gene: .
j_gene: TRBJ1-4
v_gene: TRBV15
CDR3aa: CATSRDPGSLAEKLFF

d_gene: TRBD1
j_gene: TRBJ2-3
v_gene: TRBV6-1
CDR3aa: CASSVQGPSTDTQYF

d_gene: .
j_gene: TRBJ1-3
v_gene: TRBV6-1
CDR3aa: CASSGRGSGNTIYF

d_gene: .
j_gene: TRBJ1-6
v_gene: TRBV6-5
CDR3aa: CASSYSSGAYSPLHF

d_gene: .
j_gene: TRBJ1-1
v_gene: TRBV2
CDR3aa: CASSVGGQNTEAFF

d_gene: TRBD1
j_gene: TRBJ1-1
v_gene: TRBV11-2
CDR3aa: CASSSRQGRNTEAFF

d_gene: TRBD1
j_gene: TRBJ2-1
v_gene: TRBV6-5
CDR3aa: CASSRTGGPYNEQFF

d_gene: .
j_gene: TRBJ2-7
v_gene: TRBV7-2
CDR3aa: CASSLSPLTYEQYF

d_gene: TRBD2
j_gene: TRBJ2-7
v_gene: TRBV2
CDR3aa: CASSPGTSSYEQYF

d_gene: .
j_gene: TRBJ1-5
v_gene: TRBV30
CDR3aa: CAWSGTHNQPQHF

d_gene: TRBD2
j_gene: TRBJ2-1
v_gene: TRBV29-1
CDR3aa: CSALGASGYNEQFF

d_gene: .
j_gene: TRBJ1-1
v_gene: TRBV4-1
CDR3aa: CASSQVGRNTEAFF

d_gene: TRBD2
j_gene: TRBJ2-5
v_gene: TRBV5-1
CDR3aa: CASSLMTSGGQETQYF

d_gene: .
j_gene: TRBJ1-2
v_gene: TRBV11-2
CDR3aa: CASSPIQGLVRYTF

d_gene: .
j_gene: TRBJ2-3
v_gene: TRBV7-9
CDR3aa: CASSPTGVGWPQYF

d_gene: TRBD2
j_gene: TRBJ2-1
v_gene: TRBV7-9
CDR3aa: CASSLTLAGGDEQFF

d_gene: TRBD2
j_gene: TRBJ2-2
v_gene: TRBV7-9
CDR3aa: CASGGGAPTGELFF

d_gene: .
j_gene: TRBJ1-5
v_gene: TRBV19
CDR3aa: CASKWSAYSNQPQHF

d_gene: .
j_gene: TRBJ2-1
v_gene: TRBV6-6
CDR3aa: CASSYSSYNEQFF

d_gene: .
j_gene: TRBJ2-7
v_gene: TRBV6-5
CDR3aa: CASSPAEDSLEQYF

d_gene: TRBD1
j_gene: TRBJ2-7
v_gene: TRBV4-3
CDR3aa: CASSHLTGVSYEQYF

d_gene: .
j_gene: TRBJ1-5
v_gene: TRBV7-2
CDR3aa: CASSPSQNQPQHF

d_gene: TRBD2
j_gene: TRBJ2-3
v_gene: TRBV6-5
CDR3aa: CASRMMVAGRDTQYF

d_gene: TRBD1
j_gene: TRBJ1-1
v_gene: TRBV7-2
CDR3aa: CASSANDRGPTEAFF

d_gene: TRBD2
j_gene: TRBJ2-7
v_gene: TRBV27
CDR3aa: CACRGDLSYEQYF

d_gene: TRBD1
j_gene: TRBJ2-2
v_gene: TRBV5-1
CDR3aa: CASRGQGDLNTGELFF

d_gene: TRBD1
j_gene: TRBJ1-4
v_gene: TRBV19
CDR3aa: CASSIGTANEKLFF

d_gene: TRBD2
j_gene: TRBJ2-7
v_gene: TRBV4-3
CDR3aa: CASSRDRTGGSYEQYF

d_gene: TRBD1
j_gene: TRBJ1-2
v_gene: TRBV4-1
CDR3aa: CASSQMPGQGFSSYTF

d_gene: .
j_gene: TRBJ2-2
v_gene: TRBV18
CDR3aa: CASSPQGNTGELFF

d_gene: TRBD2
j_gene: TRBJ2-2
v_gene: TRBV6-5
CDR3aa: CASSYGSGGTGELFF

d_gene: TRBD1
j_gene: TRBJ1-2
v_gene: TRBV6-5
CDR3aa: CASSYDFRGSGYTF

d_gene: .
j_gene: TRBJ2-5
v_gene: TRBV9
CDR3aa: CASSLWGEETQYF

d_gene: .
j_gene: TRBJ2-3
v_gene: TRBV5-6
CDR3aa: CASSLKGFLDTQYF

d_gene: .
j_gene: TRBJ1-2
v_gene: TRBV5-4
CDR3aa: CASRDSRTVLNYGYTF

d_gene: .
j_gene: TRBJ2-1
v_gene: TRBV6-1
CDR3aa: CASCGRYYNEQFF

d_gene: .
j_gene: TRBJ2-7
v_gene: TRBV6-7
CDR3aa: CASPGRRLTYEQYF

d_gene: .
j_gene: TRBJ1-5
v_gene: TRBV29-1
CDR3aa: CSARVGNQPQHF

d_gene: TRBD1
j_gene: TRBJ2-3
v_gene: TRBV2
CDR3aa: CASSETGGGADTQYF

d_gene: .
j_gene: TRBJ1-3
v_gene: TRBV11-2
CDR3aa: CASSSSGTLGNTIYF

d_gene: .
j_gene: TRBJ2-7
v_gene: TRBV13
CDR3aa: CASSSGSGLYEQYF

d_gene: .
j_gene: TRBJ1-2
v_gene: TRBV6-6
CDR3aa: CASSYENHYGYTF

d_gene: TRBD2
j_gene: TRBJ2-1
v_gene: TRBV6-5
CDR3aa: CASSYSGGSSYNEQFF

d_gene: TRBD1
j_gene: TRBJ2-7
v_gene: TRBV9
CDR3aa: CASSSTGTDYEQYF

d_gene: TRBD1
j_gene: TRBJ1-2
v_gene: TRBV4-1
CDR3aa: CASSQFVGDRGHGYTF